Below are 21 T cell receptor beta chains sequenced from a single sample in a study of regulatory T cells in long-lasting Graves disease (dated by TCRdb to about 2021). Receptors were amplified or captured by multiplex PCR. Instrument on record: Illumina HiSeq 4000. CDR3 regions were amplified by Arm-PCR with iRepertoire HTBI primers to construct TCR beta libraries. The raw public reads went through TCRdb reprocessing: fastp at Q25, MiXCR clone calling, in-frame beta chains kept. Each record represents a unique CDR3 protein, reported with the most common genes and DNA among its rows. This sample is represented by almost 350,000 distinct CDR3 sequences; 15% to 20% of them were singletons. 25% to 35% of the sample goes to the ten largest clones. In the paper's terms, the time point label means: persistent/refractory GD, antithyroid drugs over 5 years with positive TRAb. RNA was extracted from PBMCs in TRIzol for both TCR sequencing and RNA sequencing.

Sequencing was performed on peripheral blood mononuclear cells (PBMCs), taken when the disease was refractory, from a patient treated with antithyroid drugs. These receptors came from a female donor with Graves disease.

About this clonotype: Sequence at one end of the junction differs from germline and may be a read error. This chain joins TRBV6-5 and TRBJ1-6; D perhaps matches TRBD1 (5 bases). CDR3 length: 14 residues. Germline V gene data show CDR1 as MNHEY and CDR2 as SVGAGI. CDR3 in amino acids: CASSYRDYNSPPHF. In DNA form, the CDR3 reads TGTGCCAGCAGTTACAGGGACTATAATTCACCCCCCCACTTT.

V usage is TRBV28 and J usage is TRBJ2-2, with 7 bases identical to TRBD1. The CDR3 contains 16 residues. Germline-derived CDR1 and CDR2 are MDHEN and SYDVKM. With V trimmed by 5 bases and J by 1 base, 7 bases remained unmatched. The CDR3 coding sequence is TGTGCCAGCAGTGTCCTTTGGGACAGGAACACCGGGGAGCTGTTTTTT. It translates to CASSVLWDRNTGELFF.

At least ten counts were recorded for this clonotype. The chain couples TRBV24-1 to TRBJ1-2, with D perhaps matching TRBD1 (6 bases). The CDR3 consists of 14 residues. Trimming took off 9 bases at V and 3 bases at J, with 16 bases between the two ends. Germline V lookup: CDR1 KGHDR, CDR2 SFDVKD. For the CDR3, the DNA is TGTGCCACCTGGGGGGGCCAGGGCGACTATGGCTACACCTTC. It translates to CATWGGQGDYGYTF.

The V call is TRBV2, the J call TRBJ2-4; 7 bases map to TRBD2. This CDR3 region has 19 residues. V was clipped by 6 bases and J by 0 bases; unmatched bases: 17. Germline V gene sequence: CDR1 SNHLY, CDR2 FYNNEI. In DNA, the CDR3 is TGTGCCAGCAGGAAGGCTAGCGGACCAGCCCTATTAGCCAAAAACATTCAGTACTTC. Encoded protein: CASRKASGPALLAKNIQYF.

This clonotype was recorded at least ten times. This sequence joins TRBV19 and TRBJ2-5; perhaps TRBD1 as D (5 bases). The germline V gene encodes CDR1 LNHDA and CDR2 SQIVND (reference sequence). V was cut by 7 bases and J by 1 base, with 10 bases left in between. The CDR3 consists of 13 residues. The CDR3 protein is CASNGGAQETQYF. CDR3 nucleotides: TGTGCCAGTAACGGTGGGGCCCAAGAGACCCAGTACTTC.

In its sample, this clonotype was seen many times. This sequence joins TRBV18 and TRBJ1-1; 7 nucleotides line up with TRBD1. Germline lookup yields CDR1 KGHSH and CDR2 LQKENI. Trimming at V came to 4 bases and at J to 5 bases, leaving 4 bases not matched to a gene. The CDR3 sequence is 13 residues long. The CDR3 here is CASSQGARTEAFF. The CDR3 coding sequence is TGTGCCAGCTCACAGGGGGCGCGAACTGAAGCTTTCTTT.

This clonotype came up many times. The genes are TRBV19 and TRBJ2-5; D may be TRBD1 (5 bases). The CDR3 runs to 14 residues. The germline V gene encodes CDR1 LNHDA and CDR2 SQIVND (reference sequence). Trimming removed 6 bases at V and 2 bases at J, with 13 bases between. The DNA of the CDR3 is TGTGCCAGTAGGGGTGGGGCCATGCAAGAGACCCAGTACTTC. Its translation is CASRGGAMQETQYF.

This clonotype appeared a single time. The chain couples TRBV3-1 to TRBJ2-4; 7 bases map to TRBD1. This CDR3 is 15 amino acids long. Trimming took 2 bases from V and 7 from J; bases not matched to a gene: 8. CDR1 and CDR2 from the germline V gene are LGHDT and YNNKEL (reference sequence). The DNA for the CDR3 is TGTGCCAGCAGCCAACTCCCCGGGACAGATAACATTCAGTACTTC. As protein: CASSQLPGTDNIQYF.

This clonotype was found many times. This chain uses TRBV15 with TRBJ1-5; no clear D gene. Looked up from germline, CDR1 is LNHNV and CDR2 is YYDKDF (reference sequence). This CDR3 region has 14 residues. With 0 bases removed from V and 5 bases from J, the gap between germline ends came to 8 bases. The CDR3 loop is CATSRDNSDQPQHF. In nucleotides, the CDR3 is TGTGCCACCAGCAGAGACAATTCCGATCAGCCCCAGCATTTT. Full variable domain (remainder filled in from reference TRBV15 and TRBJ1-5): DAMVIQNPRYQVTQFGKPVTLSCSQTLNHNVMYWYQQKSSQAPKLLFHYYDKDFNNEADTPDNFQSRRPNTSFCFLDIRSPGLGDTAMYLCATSRDNSDQPQHFGDGTRLSIL.

In this sample, this clonotype turned up many times. The V gene is TRBV7-8, the J gene TRBJ2-7; D uncertain. The CDR3 is 13 residues long. Looked up from germline, CDR1 is SGHVS and CDR2 is FQNEAQ. V was shortened by 3 bases and J by 7 bases, with 13 bases between the two germline ends. The CDR3 region has the DNA TGTGCCAGCAGCTTCCTCCGGACGGAAGAGCAGTACTTC. This gives the protein CASSFLRTEEQYF.

This chain uses TRBV27 with TRBJ2-7; TRBD2 matches at 8 bases. CDR3 length: 14 amino acids. CDR1 is MNHEY, CDR2 SMNVEV, per germline (reference sequence). V lost 4 bases and J lost 5; bases outside the gene matches: 7. Written as DNA, the CDR3 is TGTGCCAGCAGTTCCGGGACTAGGCCACACGAGCAGTACTTC. This gives the protein CASSSGTRPHEQYF.

In its sample, this clonotype was seen many times. The chain joins TRBV27 to TRBJ2-7; 8 bases line up with TRBD1. The CDR3 totals 14 residues. V dropped 6 bases and J dropped 6; count of bases not matched to a gene: 10. From germline, CDR1 is MNHEY and CDR2 SMNVEV (reference sequence). CDR3 protein: CASRPTGTGSEQYF. DNA of the CDR3: TGTGCCAGCAGACCCACTGGGACAGGTAGCGAGCAGTACTTC.

This clonotype was seen at least ten times. This chain uses TRBV3-1 with TRBJ2-4, with D unclear. Germline V gene data show CDR1 as LGHDT and CDR2 as YNNKEL (reference sequence). V lost 2 bases and J 8 bases, leaving 10 bases between the germline ends. The CDR3 has 13 amino acids. In DNA, the CDR3 is TGTGCCAGCAGCCAAAGGTCGGTGGACATTCAGTACTTC. Amino acid sequence: CASSQRSVDIQYF.

This clonotype was seen a few times. The junction departs from the called germline gene at one end, perhaps through a read error. This sequence joins TRBV4-3 and TRBJ2-7; D unclear. Germline V gene data show CDR1 as LGHNA and CDR2 as YSLEER. This CDR3 has 13 amino acids. The CDR3 DNA reads TGCGCCAGCAGCCAATTCACAACCGGCGAGCAGTGCTTC. Translation: CASSQFTTGEQCF.

This rearrangement joins TRBV6-2 or TRBV6-3 to TRBJ2-7; the D is unclear. Germline V gene lookup returns CDR1 MNHEY and CDR2 SVGEGT. The CDR3 loop spans 15 amino acids. V lost 4 bases to trimming and J lost 6 bases, with 19 bases between them. This CDR3 is CASSSVAPTVGEQYF. The CDR3 DNA reads TGTGCCAGCAGTTCCGTGGCCCCTACGGTGGGCGAGCAGTACTTC.

This clonotype has ten or more counts. The V gene is TRBV2, the J gene TRBJ1-5, with D unclear. This CDR3 region has 16 residues. Germline CDR1 SNHLY, CDR2 FYNNEI. V lost 8 bases and J lost 1, with 18 bases in between. The chain's CDR3 is CASRSSRARSNQPQHF. In DNA form, the CDR3 reads TGTGCCAGCCGATCTAGCCGTGCGCGGAGCAATCAGCCCCAGCATTTT.

The sample holds one count of this clonotype. The chain joins TRBV20-1 to TRBJ2-7, with TRBD2 identical over 12 bases. Per the germline V gene, CDR1 is DFQATT and CDR2 is SNEGSKA (reference sequence). This CDR3 is built from 13 residues. V was clipped by 6 bases and J by 5 bases; unmatched bases: 5. CDR3 nucleotide sequence: TGCAGTGCGGGTCCTAGCGGGAGGGACGAGCAGTACTTC. This encodes CSAGPSGRDEQYF.

The table lists this clonotype with a few counts. The V call is TRBV20-1, the J call TRBJ2-7; 9 bases are shared with TRBD2. The germline gives CDR1 DFQATT, CDR2 SNEGSKA (reference sequence). With 0 bases clipped from V and 2 bases from J, the junction kept 20 bases outside the gene matches. This CDR3 has 20 amino acids. CDR3 residues: CSARDFFGVVAGAPPYEQYF. DNA for the CDR3: TGCAGTGCTAGAGATTTTTTCGGGGTGGTAGCGGGGGCCCCCCCCTACGAGCAGTACTTC.

The sample holds many counts of this clonotype. DNA for the CDR3: TGTGCCAGCACCCCAGCGGGATCCGGGGAGCTGTTTTTT. This gives the protein CASTPAGSGELFF. This sequence joins TRBV2 and TRBJ2-2, with 7 bases that match TRBD2. V trimming: 7 bases; J trimming: 6 bases; junction bases outside the gene matches: 5. CDR3 size: 13 residues. Germline V gene lookup returns CDR1 SNHLY and CDR2 FYNNEI.

This clonotype was observed at least ten times. V is TRBV15 and J is TRBJ2-5, with D possibly TRBD2 on 5 matching bases. V dropped 2 bases and J dropped 5 bases, with 24 bases sitting between them. The CDR3 length is 18 residues. The germline V gene encodes CDR1 LNHNV and CDR2 YYDKDF (reference sequence). Here the CDR3 DNA reads TGTGCCACCAGCAGAAGGCCCTCGGACTGGACGCCTTGGGAGACCCAGTACTTC. Its translation: CATSRRPSDWTPWETQYF.

The chain uses TRBV10-3 and TRBJ2-2; 10 bases line up with TRBD1. Germline CDR1 reads ENHRY; CDR2 reads SYGVKD. The CDR3 is made up of 16 amino acids. V was pared by 7 bases and J by 3 bases, with 8 bases of the junction left unmatched. The CDR3 is CAIKDRGAVDTGELFF. The CDR3 DNA follows: TGTGCCATCAAGGACAGGGGGGCCGTGGACACCGGGGAGCTGTTTTTT.